This T cell receptor beta chain originates from a study of control samples from healthy donors and cancer patients. The V end was cut by 2 bases, the J end by 7 bases, with 8 bases between. Germline V CDR1 and CDR2: KGHSH, LQKENI. The CDR3 totals 12 residues. Clones were read by immunoSEQ multiplex PCR, and TCRdb kept only the in-frame ones, dropping some. The data show roughly 450,000 clones, about nine tenths seen once. Sequencing input: PBMCs. The source of this sequence is a man aged 35 to 55 with head and neck cancer. The chain employs TRBV18 and TRBJ1-2; D call uncertain. CDR3 nucleotides: TGTGCCAGCTCACCAGGCCTGCCTGGCTACACCTTC. Its protein product is CASSPGLPGYTF.